The rows below give T cell receptor beta chains drawn from one sample of a study of CD8+ T cells in alopecia areata. Clones were read by immunoSEQ multiplex PCR, and TCRdb kept only the in-frame ones, dropping some. The sample contains about 180,000 clones, about 55% of which appear only once. This material consisted of CD8+ T cells sorted from blood, taken at week 24, from a patient treated with tofacitinib. These receptors were collected from a human donor with alopecia areata. Both conserved end residues are part of each CDR3. A D gene is named only where the DNA matches it firmly. Some rows have no size entry. The others give once, few or many, or a class for an expanded clone.

TRBJ2-7 TRBV4-3 TRBD1 few TGCGCCAGCAGCCAAGAACAGGGGCACTCCTACGAGCAGTACTTC CASSQEQGHSYEQYF
TRBJ1-5 TRBV13 TRBD1 NA TGTGCCAGCAGCTTCGGGACAGGGAGCAATCAGCCCCAGCATTTT CASSFGTGSNQPQHF
TRBJ1-1 TRBV4-3 NA NA TGCGCCAGCAGCCAAGATGCGGGCAGGAGGGCTTTCTTT CASSQDAGRRAFF
TRBJ1-1 TRBV5-6 NA NA TGTGCCAGCAGACTTGGGGGGGAAGCTTTCTTT CASRLGGEAFF
TRBJ2-2 TRBV19 NA NA TGTGCCAGTAGTATAACCTCTAACACCGGGGAGCTGTTTTTT CASSITSNTGELFF
TRBJ2-5 TRBV29-1 TRBD2 NA TGCAGCGTTGAAGTAGCGGGGGCCCAAGAGACCCAGTACTTC CSVEVAGAQETQYF
TRBJ2-7 TRBV7-8 TRBD2 few TGTGCCAGCAGCCCAGCGCGGGGGGTAGCCTACGAGCAGTACTTC CASSPARGVAYEQYF
TRBJ1-1 TRBV14 NA NA TGTGCCAGCAGCCCAAGACCGGGTAACACTGAAGCTTTCTTT CASSPRPGNTEAFF
TRBJ2-1 TRBV11-2 TRBD2 NA TGTGCCAGCAGCTTCAAGACTAGCGGGGGGGCTGAGCAGTTCTTC CASSFKTSGGAEQFF
TRBJ2-2 TRBV19 NA NA TGTGCCAGTAGTATCGTCAGGGCAAACACCGGGGAGCTGTTTTTT CASSIVRANTGELFF
TRBJ2-6 TRBV6-1 NA NA TGTGCCAGCAGTGAAGCGGACCTCCCGGGGGCCAACGTCCTGACTTTC CASSEADLPGANVLTF
TRBJ2-3 TRBV7-9 NA NA TGTGCCAGCAGCTTACGAGGGGGGGAATTAGATACGCAGTATTTT CASSLRGGELDTQYF
TRBJ2-5 TRBV2 NA NA TGTGCCAGCAGTGAAGCGGGACGGGTCCAAGAGACCCAGTACTTC CASSEAGRVQETQYF
TRBJ2-3 TRBV27 NA NA TGTGCCAGCAGTTTTCGGGGCGCAGATACGCAGTATTTT CASSFRGADTQYF
TRBJ2-2 TRBV10-2 NA NA TGCGCCAGCAGTGAGATTACTAGCTATAGGGCCGGGGAGCTGTTTTTT CASSEITSYRAGELFF
TRBJ2-2 TRBV11-2 NA NA TGTGCCAGCAGCCCGTTCTCCGGGGAGCTGTTTTTT CASSPFSGELFF
TRBJ1-2 TRBV9 TRBD1 NA TGTGCCAGCAGCGTAGAAATGGACAGGACCTATGGCTACACCTTC CASSVEMDRTYGYTF
TRBJ2-3 TRBV15 NA NA TGTGCCACCAGCAGAGAGAACGGGGCAGATACGCAGTATTTT CATSRENGADTQYF
TRBJ2-7 TRBV30 NA NA TGTGCCTGGAGGGGGTCCTACGAGCAGTACTTC CAWRGSYEQYF
TRBJ1-1 TRBV27 NA NA TGTGCCAGCAGCCTGACAGATACGAACACTGAAGCTTTCTTT CASSLTDTNTEAFF
TRBJ2-6 TRBV15 NA NA TGTGCCACCAGCAGAGGGGCCGGGGCCAACGTCCTGACTTTC CATSRGAGANVLTF
TRBJ2-5 TRBV9 NA few TGTGCCAGCAGCGGCCGGGACTCCTCAAAGACCCAGTACTTC CASSGRDSSKTQYF
TRBJ1-1 TRBV10-3 NA once TGTGCCATCAGTGAGTCGTCGGGGACTGAAGCTTTCTTT CAISESSGTEAFF
TRBJ2-7 TRBV4-3 NA NA TGCGCCAGCAGCCAAGCCTCCCTAAGCACCTACGAGCAGTACTTC CASSQASLSTYEQYF
TRBJ1-1 TRBV29-1 NA NA TGCAGCGTTGTGGGAGCAGAATTCATGAACACTGAAGCTTTCTTT CSVVGAEFMNTEAFF
TRBJ1-5 TRBV5-5 NA few TGTGCCAGCAGCTTTTTATCTACGTGGAATCAGCCCCAGCATTTT CASSFLSTWNQPQHF
TRBJ2-7 TRBV9 NA NA TGTGCCAGCAGCGTTGGCAGCCAACTAACCTACGAGCAGTACTTC CASSVGSQLTYEQYF
TRBJ2-2 TRBV15 NA NA TGTGCCACCAGCAGAGATCGAGTCAGCCAAAACACCGGGGAGCTGTTTTTT CATSRDRVSQNTGELFF
TRBJ2-4 TRBV4-3 NA NA TGCGCCAGCAGCCAAGATCGGAGGACGGCCAAAAACATTCAGTACTTC CASSQDRRTAKNIQYF
TRBJ2-7 TRBV5-6 NA few TGTGCCAGCAGCTTGGGGAGGGTTTTCCACGAGCAGTACTTC CASSLGRVFHEQYF
TRBJ2-3 TRBV9 NA NA TGTGCCAGCAGCGTAGGGGTAAGGCTCTACACAGATACGCAGTATTTT CASSVGVRLYTDTQYF
TRBJ2-7 TRBV29-1 TRBD2 NA TGCAGCGCCAGGGGGACTAGCGGGGGCCTCAGCTCCTACGAGCAGTACTTC CSARGTSGGLSSYEQYF
TRBJ2-4 TRBV4-1 TRBD2 NA TGCGCCAGCAGCCAAACGAGCGGGGGGGCCAAAAACATTCAGTACTTC CASSQTSGGAKNIQYF
TRBJ1-1 TRBV30 NA NA TGTGCCTGGAGTACGACGGCTGGGAACACTGAAGCTTTCTTT CAWSTTAGNTEAFF
TRBJ2-1 TRBV6-5 NA few TGTGCCAGCAAGGACCCGTCTTACAATGAGCAGTTCTTC CASKDPSYNEQFF
TRBJ2-1 TRBV30 TRBD1 NA TGTGCCTGGAGTGTCGGTCAGGGGGCCTCGTATGAGCAGTTCTTC CAWSVGQGASYEQFF
TRBJ1-4 TRBV7-9 TRBD1 few TGTGCCAGCAGCCAGACAGGGGGTAATGAAAAACTGTTTTTT CASSQTGGNEKLFF
TRBJ2-1 TRBV4-3 NA NA TGCGCCAGCAGCCAAGGCCTCTACAATGAGCAGTTCTTC CASSQGLYNEQFF
TRBJ2-3 TRBV7-2 NA few TGTGCCAGCAGCTTAGTTCCCGGAACAGATACGCAGTATTTT CASSLVPGTDTQYF
TRBJ1-1 TRBV30 NA NA TGTGCCTGGAGAGAAGGGGTGAACACTGAAGCTTTCTTT CAWREGVNTEAFF
TRBJ1-1 TRBV6-4 TRBD1 few TGTGCCAGCAACTGGACAGGGGATACGAACACTGAAGCTTTCTTT CASNWTGDTNTEAFF
TRBJ2-3 TRBV13 NA NA TGTGCCAGCAGCGGGATACGGCAGGGCGACACAGATACGCAGTATTTT CASSGIRQGDTDTQYF